The 23 T cell receptor beta chains reported below all come from one sample, sequenced in a study of blood T cell repertoires in COVID-19. Data came from immunoSEQ multiplex PCR; TCRdb stores just in-frame clones and leaves some out. Of a few hundred thousand clones in the sample, about 85% were seen once. Sequenced: peripheral blood. These receptors were obtained from a man between 60 and 70 years old with acute or convalescent COVID-19.

This sequence joins TRBV9 and TRBJ1-2, with 9 bases fitting TRBD1. Trimming removed 4 bases from V and 8 bases from J; junction bases left unmatched: 12. This CDR3 region has 15 residues. Per the germline V gene, CDR1 is SGDLS and CDR2 is YYNGEE. The chain's CDR3 is CASSTQADRGGGYTF. The CDR3 DNA reads as TGTGCCAGCAGCACCCAAGCGGACAGGGGCGGAGGCTACACCTTC.

This clone was recorded once. The chain uses TRBV27 and TRBJ1-2; 9 bases agree with TRBD1. The CDR3 is 15 residues long. The ends lost 2 bases at V and 4 bases at J; junction bases unmatched: 5. Germline CDR1 and CDR2: MNHEY and SMNVEV (reference sequence). CDR3 DNA: TGTGCCAGCAGTTTAACAGGGGGCGCGATCTATGGCTACACCTTC. This gives the protein CASSLTGGAIYGYTF.

The gene calls are TRBV30 and TRBJ2-5; no reliable D call. With 5 bases removed from V and 2 bases from J, the gap between germline ends came to 6 bases. Germline CDR1 reads GTSNPN; CDR2 reads SVGIG (reference sequence). This CDR3 is built from 11 residues. DNA of the CDR3: TGTGCCTGGGGCGAGCAAGAGACCCAGTACTTC. This sequence encodes CAWGEQETQYF.

CDR3 sequence: CASRGLSMLSFF. CDR3 DNA: TGTGCCAGCAGGGGCCTAAGTATGTTGTCTTTCTTT. The chain couples TRBV5-6 to TRBJ1-1, with D uncertain. The V gene's germline CDR1 is SGHDT and CDR2 YYEEEE. Trimming removed 5 bases from V and 12 bases from J, with 17 bases in between. The CDR3 has 12 residues.

The rearrangement uses TRBV10-1 and TRBJ1-1; D uncertain. CDR1 WNHNN and CDR2 SYGVQD come from the germline V gene (reference sequence). The length of the CDR3 is 12 residues. Between the trimmed V and J ends, which lost 7 bases and 1 base, there was a span of 7 bases. The CDR3, as DNA: TGCGCCAGCAAAACGAGGAACACTGAAGCTTTCTTT. The encoded protein is CASKTRNTEAFF.

The V and J genes are TRBV29-1 and TRBJ1-2; TRBD1 agrees at 10 bases. The trim removed 7 bases at V and 8 bases at J, leaving 10 bases unmatched. The CDR3 has 13 amino acids. CDR1 and CDR2 from the germline V gene are SQVTM and ANQGSEA. Here the CDR3 reads CSAGGQGLGGYTF. DNA of the CDR3: TGCAGCGCCGGGGGACAGGGGTTAGGAGGCTACACCTTC.

The chain carries TRBV18 and TRBJ2-5, with 7 bases fitting TRBD1. Germline loops: CDR1 KGHSH, CDR2 LQKENI. The CDR3 sequence is 15 residues long. V was clipped by 2 bases and J by 3 bases; unmatched bases: 6. The CDR3 reads CASSPDVDREETQYF. CDR3 sequence (DNA): TGTGCCAGCTCACCAGACGTCGACAGGGAAGAGACCCAGTACTTC.

The chain combines TRBV29-1 with TRBJ1-5; no clear D. Germline-derived CDR1 and CDR2 are SQVTM and ANQGSEA. Trimming left V 7 bases short and J 3 bases short, with 16 bases between. The CDR3 length is 14 residues. The CDR3 bases are TGCAGCGCCTCTCACGGGAGATACAATCAGCCCCAGCATTTT. Its protein is CSASHGRYNQPQHF.

The chain combines TRBV29-1 with TRBJ2-7; TRBD1 is a possible D gene (6 bases). Germline-derived CDR1 and CDR2 are SQVTM and ANQGSEA. The V gene lost 7 bases and the J gene lost 4 bases, with 14 bases spanning the gap. The CDR3 spans 12 residues. CDR3 nucleotide sequence: TGCAGCGCTCGTAAACAGGGTTACGAGCAGTACTTC. It translates to CSARKQGYEQYF.

The chain joins TRBV5-1 to TRBJ1-3; the D gene is possibly TRBD1 (6 bases). The CDR3 sequence is 14 residues long. Germline CDR1 SGHRS, CDR2 YFSETQ. V was pared by 5 bases and J by 4 bases, with 13 bases between. The CDR3 bases are TGCGCCAGCAGGCCCGGGGGGCCCGGAAACACCATATATTTT. Residues: CASRPGGPGNTIYF.

This CDR3 reads CSVVKPGANVLTF. In nucleotides, the CDR3 is TGCAGCGTTGTGAAGCCTGGGGCCAACGTCCTGACTTTC. The chain carries TRBV29-1 and TRBJ2-6; D unclear. The V gene's germline CDR1 is SQVTM and CDR2 ANQGSEA. The CDR3 is 13 residues long. V lost 4 bases, J lost 2 bases, and 6 bases lay in between.

The rearrangement joins TRBV5-1 to TRBJ1-3, with TRBD1 identical over 8 bases. The germline gives CDR1 SGHRS, CDR2 YFSETQ. This CDR3 has 16 residues. The ends lost 3 bases at V and 4 bases at J; junction bases unmatched: 9. For the CDR3, the DNA is TGCGCCAGCAGCTCCGCGACAGGGGAGGCGGGAAACACCATATATTTT. It translates to CASSSATGEAGNTIYF.

This chain links TRBV5-1 with TRBJ2-6; D is possibly TRBD2 (5 bases). Germline V lookup: CDR1 SGHRS, CDR2 YFSETQ. The CDR3 loop spans 13 amino acids. With 9 bases removed from V and 2 bases from J, the gap between germline ends came to 9 bases. CDR3 region: CATGDTGANVLTF. CDR3 sequence (DNA): TGCGCCACCGGGGATACTGGGGCCAACGTCCTGACTTTC.

V gene TRBV10-3 combines with J gene TRBJ2-5; D perhaps matches TRBD2 (7 bases). Looked up from germline, CDR1 is ENHRY and CDR2 is SYGVKD. The CDR3 loop spans 15 amino acids. V dropped 2 bases and J dropped 7 bases, with 17 bases sitting between them. CDR3 in amino acids: CAISEGVAGAGTQYF. CDR3 sequence (DNA): TGTGCCATCAGTGAGGGAGTGGCGGGGGCCGGGACCCAGTACTTC.

V gene TRBV4-1 combines with J gene TRBJ2-7, with TRBD1 matching 7 bases. CDR1 MGHRA and CDR2 YSYEKL come from the germline V gene. V dropped 5 bases and J dropped 7; count of bases not matched to a gene: 11. The CDR3 totals 14 residues. In DNA form, the CDR3 reads TGCGCCAGCAGCGCCGTAGAGGGGGCAGAGGAGCAGTACTTC. As protein: CASSAVEGAEEQYF.

The chain carries TRBV4-3 and TRBJ2-1; 9 bases fit TRBD2. The CDR3 has 17 amino acids. The J segment lost 3 bases and the V segment lost 4 bases, leaving 10 bases of the junction unmatched. Germline CDR1 and CDR2: LGHNA and YSLEER. The CDR3 sequence is CASSPLTGSGSYNEQFF. The CDR3 DNA is TGCGCCAGCAGCCCCCTGACGGGTAGCGGGAGCTACAATGAGCAGTTCTTC.

J is TRBJ2-7 and V is TRBV5-4, with 8 bases identical to TRBD1. Germline V gene lookup returns CDR1 SGHNT and CDR2 YYREEE (reference sequence). V shed 3 bases and J 4 bases; nucleotides not matched to a gene: 3. The CDR3 is 13 residues long. The CDR3 coding sequence is TGTGCCAGCAGCTGGGGACAGGATTACGAGCAGTACTTC. Its protein is CASSWGQDYEQYF.

V usage is TRBV13 and J usage is TRBJ1-2; 8 positions match TRBD1. Germline V CDR1 and CDR2: PRHDT, FYEKMQ (reference sequence). The CDR3 totals 13 residues. V lost 6 bases to trimming and J lost 4 bases; unmatched junction nucleotides: 4. The CDR3 nucleotides read TGTGCCAGCAGAGGACAGGGAGTCTATGGCTACACCTTC. Translating gives CASRGQGVYGYTF.

This clone has more than one count but fewer than ten. The chain links TRBV18 to TRBJ1-6; D is unclear. Germline CDR1 and CDR2: KGHSH and LQKENI. The CDR3 is 14 residues long. The V end was cut by 2 bases, the J end by 6 bases, with 8 bases between. The CDR3 DNA reads TGTGCCAGCTCACCAGAACACGCTAATTCACCCCTCCACTTT. Its protein product is CASSPEHANSPLHF.

This clone was found once. The gene calls are TRBV11-2 and TRBJ1-1; weak D call: TRBD1 (6 bases). Germline V gene sequence: CDR1 SGHAT, CDR2 FQNNGV. Trimming pared 7 bases from V and 4 bases from J, leaving 19 bases between. The CDR3 extends over 15 amino acids. CDR3 in amino acids: CASTPGAWGGTEAFF. The CDR3 DNA follows: TGTGCCAGCACCCCAGGGGCGTGGGGTGGCACTGAAGCTTTCTTT.

This chain joins TRBV27 and TRBJ1-5, with D possibly being TRBD1 (6 bases). Trimming pared 4 bases from V and 8 bases from J, leaving 12 bases between. Germline CDR1 and CDR2: MNHEY and SMNVEV (reference sequence). This CDR3 is 13 amino acids long. CDR3 DNA: TGTGCCAGCAGTTCCCGACAGGCTAAGCCCCAGCATTTT. This encodes CASSSRQAKPQHF.

The J gene is TRBJ2-2, the V gene TRBV6-6; 9 bases match TRBD2. Germline loops: CDR1 MNHNY, CDR2 SVGAGI (reference sequence). The J segment lost 6 bases and the V segment lost 11 bases, leaving 13 bases of the junction unmatched. CDR3 length: 15 residues. The CDR3 reads CAVKVLAGSSGELFF. Written as DNA, the CDR3 is TGTGCCGTTAAGGTGCTAGCGGGATCGTCCGGGGAGCTGTTTTTT.

CDR3 loop: CASKGAVYQPQHF. CDR3 coding DNA: TGTGCCTCCAAAGGGGCAGTTTATCAGCCCCAGCATTTT. The chain combines TRBV10-3 with TRBJ1-5, with D perhaps TRBD1 (5 bases). Deletions cut 11 bases from V and 5 bases from J, with 16 bases between. Germline assignment: CDR1 ENHRY and CDR2 SYGVKD. CDR3 length: 13 residues.